This T cell receptor beta chain derives from a study of T cells in Graves' hyperthyroidism and ophthalmopathy. RNA transcripts were the template for amplifying TCR beta CDR3 regions. HTBI primers were used for first-round RT-PCR of the TCR CDR3. One entry per CDR3 protein, called by TCRdb with MiXCR from the multiplex PCR reads. The profile covers about 96,000 distinct CDR3 sequences, with roughly 56% appearing a single time and roughly a quarter taken by the ten largest. With 4 bases removed from V and 8 bases from J, the gap between germline ends came to 18 bases. The CDR3 covers 14 residues. Germline loops: CDR1 SGHNT, CDR2 YYREEE (reference sequence). This clonotype was picked up many times.

This TCR came from a woman in her thirties or forties with Graves' hyperthyroidism. The chain is built from TRBV5-4 and TRBJ1-2; possible D gene TRBD1, 6 bases. The sequenced sample consisted of blood. For the CDR3, the DNA is TGTGCCAGCAGCCCGAAGACAGGCTCGATCGGCTACACCTTC. Protein product: CASSPKTGSIGYTF.